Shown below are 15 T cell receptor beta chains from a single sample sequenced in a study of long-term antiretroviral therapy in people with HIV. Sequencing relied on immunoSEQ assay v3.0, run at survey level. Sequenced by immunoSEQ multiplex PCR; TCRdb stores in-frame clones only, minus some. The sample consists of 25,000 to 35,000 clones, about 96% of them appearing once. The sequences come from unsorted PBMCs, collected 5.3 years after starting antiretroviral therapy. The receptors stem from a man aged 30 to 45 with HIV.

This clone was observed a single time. The CDR3 sequence is CASSLGPDRGYEQYF. For the CDR3, the DNA is TGTGCCAGCAGCTTGGGCCCTGACAGGGGTTACGAGCAGTACTTC. V usage is TRBV5-6 and J usage is TRBJ2-7; 8 bases agree with TRBD1. Germline CDR1 SGHDT, CDR2 YYEEEE. The V segment lost 0 bases and the J segment 4 bases; nucleotides outside the gene matches: 6. CDR3 length equals 15 residues.

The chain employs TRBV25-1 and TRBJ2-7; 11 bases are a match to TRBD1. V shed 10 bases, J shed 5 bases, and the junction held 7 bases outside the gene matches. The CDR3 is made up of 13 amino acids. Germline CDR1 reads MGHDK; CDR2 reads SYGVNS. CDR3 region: CATGGQGVNEQYF. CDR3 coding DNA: TGTGCCACCGGGGGACAGGGGGTCAACGAGCAGTACTTC.

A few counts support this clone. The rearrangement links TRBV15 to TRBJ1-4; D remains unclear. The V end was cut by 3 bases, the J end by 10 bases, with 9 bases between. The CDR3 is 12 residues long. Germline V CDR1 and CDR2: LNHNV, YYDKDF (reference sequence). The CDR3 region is CATSSEGRKLFF. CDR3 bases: TGTGCCACCAGCAGCGAAGGTAGAAAACTGTTTTTT.

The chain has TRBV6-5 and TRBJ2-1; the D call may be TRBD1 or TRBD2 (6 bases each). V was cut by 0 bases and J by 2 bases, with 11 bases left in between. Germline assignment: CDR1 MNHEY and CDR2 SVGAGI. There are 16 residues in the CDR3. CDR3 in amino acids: CASSYSGGLTYNEQFF. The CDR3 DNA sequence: TGTGCCAGCAGTTACTCTGGGGGGCTGACCTACAATGAGCAGTTCTTC.

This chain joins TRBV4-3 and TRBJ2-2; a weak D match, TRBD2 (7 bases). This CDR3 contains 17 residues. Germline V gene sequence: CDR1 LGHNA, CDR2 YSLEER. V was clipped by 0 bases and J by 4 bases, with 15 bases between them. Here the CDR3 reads CASSQDRGGAGTGELFF. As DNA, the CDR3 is TGCGCCAGCAGCCAAGATAGGGGGGGCGCTGGCACCGGGGAGCTGTTTTTT.

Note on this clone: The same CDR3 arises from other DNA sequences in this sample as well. Written as DNA, the CDR3 is TGTGCCGCAGGGGATAGCACAGATACGCAGTATTTT. It translates to CAAGDSTDTQYF. The gene calls are TRBV6-4 and TRBJ2-3, with D tentatively TRBD1 (6 bases). CDR1 and CDR2 (germline): MRHNA, SNTAGT. The CDR3 contains 12 residues. With 11 bases removed from V and 0 bases from J, the gap between germline ends came to 9 bases.

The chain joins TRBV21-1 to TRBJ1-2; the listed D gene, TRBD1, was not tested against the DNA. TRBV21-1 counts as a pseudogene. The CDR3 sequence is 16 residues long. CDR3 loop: CASSNWFETRNYGYTF. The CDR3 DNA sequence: TGTGCCAGCAGCAATTGGTTTGAGACACGGAACTATGGCTACACCTTC.

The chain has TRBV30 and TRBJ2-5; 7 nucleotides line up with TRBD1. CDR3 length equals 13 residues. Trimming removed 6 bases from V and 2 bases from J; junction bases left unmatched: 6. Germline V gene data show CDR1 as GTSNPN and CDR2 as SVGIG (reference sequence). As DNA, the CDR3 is TGTGCCTGTCTCGGGGACAGTCAAGAGACCCAGTACTTC. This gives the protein CACLGDSQETQYF.

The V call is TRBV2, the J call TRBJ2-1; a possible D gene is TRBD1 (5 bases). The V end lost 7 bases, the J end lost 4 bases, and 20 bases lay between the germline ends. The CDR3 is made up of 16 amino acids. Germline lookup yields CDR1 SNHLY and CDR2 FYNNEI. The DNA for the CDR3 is TGTGCCAGCATCTCCGACAGCACCTTTCAGTACAATGAGCAGTTCTTC. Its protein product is CASISDSTFQYNEQFF.

The CDR3 loop is CASSRTAGGGETQYF. CDR3 nucleotides: TGTGCCAGCAGCAGGACAGCCGGAGGTGGAGAGACCCAGTACTTC. The rearrangement uses TRBV7-9 and TRBJ2-5, with D possibly TRBD1 on 6 matching bases. Germline-derived CDR1 and CDR2 are SEHNR and FQNEAQ (reference sequence). This CDR3 spans 15 amino acids. With 5 bases removed from V and 4 bases from J, the gap between germline ends came to 17 bases.

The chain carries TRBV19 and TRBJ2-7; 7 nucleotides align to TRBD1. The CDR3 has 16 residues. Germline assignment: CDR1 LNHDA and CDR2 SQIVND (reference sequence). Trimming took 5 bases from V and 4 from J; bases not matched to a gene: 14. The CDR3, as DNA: TGTGCCAGTAGTCCCCGACCGACAGGGCCAGTGTACGAGCAGTACTTC. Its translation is CASSPRPTGPVYEQYF.

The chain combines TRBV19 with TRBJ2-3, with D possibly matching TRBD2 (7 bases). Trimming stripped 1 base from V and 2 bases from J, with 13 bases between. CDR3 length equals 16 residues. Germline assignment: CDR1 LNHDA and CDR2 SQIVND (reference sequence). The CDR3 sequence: CASSIGRGGFTDTQYF. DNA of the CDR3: TGTGCCAGTAGTATAGGTAGGGGGGGTTTCACAGATACGCAGTATTTT.

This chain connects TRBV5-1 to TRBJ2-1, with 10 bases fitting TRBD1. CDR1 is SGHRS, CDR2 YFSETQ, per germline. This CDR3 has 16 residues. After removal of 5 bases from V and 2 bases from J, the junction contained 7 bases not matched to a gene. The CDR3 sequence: CASRGRQGATYNEQFF. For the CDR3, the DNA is TGCGCCAGCAGGGGCAGACAGGGGGCCACCTACAATGAGCAGTTCTTC.

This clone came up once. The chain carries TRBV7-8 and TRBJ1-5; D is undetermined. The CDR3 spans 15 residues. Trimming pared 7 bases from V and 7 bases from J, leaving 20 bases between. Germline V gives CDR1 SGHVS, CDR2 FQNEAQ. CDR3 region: CASISTGSIGQPQHF. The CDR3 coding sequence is TGTGCCAGCATCTCAACGGGGTCCATAGGGCAGCCCCAGCATTTT.

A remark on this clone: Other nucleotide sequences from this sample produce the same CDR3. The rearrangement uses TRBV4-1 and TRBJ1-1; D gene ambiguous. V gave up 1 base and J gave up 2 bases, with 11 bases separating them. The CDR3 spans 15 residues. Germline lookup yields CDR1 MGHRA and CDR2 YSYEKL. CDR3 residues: CASSQGGPSNTEAFF. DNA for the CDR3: TGCGCCAGCAGCCAAGGAGGGCCATCCAACACTGAAGCTTTCTTT.